Each of the 17 T cell receptor beta chains below was sequenced from the same sample in a study of blood T cell repertoires in COVID-19. Profiling relied on immunoSEQ multiplex PCR, and the TCRdb table lists in-frame clones only, not all of them. The repertoire holds 200,000 to 250,000 clones, with about 90% as singletons. Sequencing input: peripheral blood. All receptors come from a man in his forties with active or convalescent COVID-19.

The chain recombines TRBV7-9 with TRBJ1-4; the match to TRBD1 covers 8 bases. CDR1 and CDR2 from the germline V gene are SEHNR and FQNEAQ (reference sequence). The CDR3 sequence is 14 residues long. Losses at the gene ends were 6 bases for V and 8 bases for J; bases not matched to a gene: 8. As DNA, the CDR3 is TGTGCCAGCAGAAGACAGGGGACGGGCGAAAAACTGTTTTTT. Protein: CASRRQGTGEKLFF.

This clone showed up just once. The rearrangement joins TRBV5-1 to TRBJ2-3; D is uncertain. V lost 4 bases and J lost 0, with 6 bases in between. Germline CDR1 SGHRS, CDR2 YFSETQ. CDR3 length: 13 amino acids. CDR3 bases: TGCGCCAGCAGCCCCGGGAGCACAGATACGCAGTATTTT. Protein sequence: CASSPGSTDTQYF. Full variable domain (missing parts from reference TRBV5-1 and TRBJ2-3): KAGVTQTPRYLIKTRGQQVTLSCSPISGHRSVSWYQQTPGQGLQFLFEYFSETQRNKGNFPGRFSGRQFSNSRSEMNVSTLELGDSALYLCASSPGSTDTQYFGPGTRLTVL.

This chain joins TRBV18 and TRBJ1-1; 7 bases align to TRBD1. Germline CDR1 and CDR2: KGHSH and LQKENI. CDR3 size: 14 residues. V trimming: 5 bases; J trimming: 5 bases; junction bases outside the gene matches: 8. The CDR3 reads CASSGGGAGTEAFF. CDR3 DNA sequence: TGTGCCAGCTCAGGAGGGGGCGCAGGGACTGAAGCTTTCTTT.

The chain has TRBV27 and TRBJ1-2; D not resolved. Germline values: CDR1 MNHEY, CDR2 SMNVEV (reference sequence). CDR3 length equals 14 residues. V gave up 3 bases and J gave up 5 bases, with 13 bases separating them. For the CDR3, the DNA is TGTGCCAGCAGTTTCACACCCACCGGGTATGGCTACACCTTC. It is translated as CASSFTPTGYGYTF.

This chain links TRBV7-9 with TRBJ1-2, with 8 bases fitting TRBD1. CDR1 SEHNR and CDR2 FQNEAQ come from the germline V gene (reference sequence). This CDR3 contains 13 residues. With V trimmed by 5 bases and J by 8 bases, 7 bases remained unmatched. The DNA of the CDR3 is TGTGCCAGCAGCATTGGACAGGGATCGGGCTACACCTTC. It codes for CASSIGQGSGYTF. Full variable domain (rest looked up from reference TRBV7-9 and TRBJ1-2): DTGVSQNPRHKITKRGQNVTFRCDPISEHNRLYWYRQTLGQGPEFLTYFQNEAQLEKSRLLSDRFSAERPKGSFSTLEIQRTEQGDSAMYLCASSIGQGSGYTFGSGTRLTVV.

The chain uses TRBV28 and TRBJ1-2, with 7 positions matching TRBD1. This CDR3 comprises 14 residues. CDR1 is MDHEN and CDR2 is SYDVKM in the germline V gene. V gave up 5 bases and J gave up 3 bases; unmatched junction bases: 6. Written as DNA, the CDR3 is TGTGCCAGCAGTCGGGACAGCTTTTACTATGGCTACACCTTC. Its translation: CASSRDSFYYGYTF.

This chain joins TRBV14 and TRBJ1-2; weak D call: TRBD1 (5 bases). This CDR3 comprises 13 residues. Germline V gene sequence: CDR1 SGHDN, CDR2 FVKESK. The V and J ends lost 4 bases and 6 bases respectively, with 12 bases between them. CDR3 region: CASSPRRGDGYTF. CDR3 in DNA: TGTGCCAGCAGCCCCCGCCGGGGGGATGGCTACACCTTC.

V usage is TRBV20-1 and J usage is TRBJ1-5, with TRBD1 matching over 9 bases. Germline V lookup: CDR1 DFQATT, CDR2 SNEGSKA (reference sequence). The J segment lost 2 bases and the V segment lost 6 bases, leaving 8 bases of the junction unmatched. The CDR3 totals 15 residues. Here the CDR3 DNA reads TGCAGTGCCAGTGACAGGGGGAATGGCAATCAGCCCCAGCATTTT. Amino acids: CSASDRGNGNQPQHF.

The V gene is TRBV5-1, the J gene TRBJ2-1, with TRBD1 identical over 10 bases. J was trimmed by 5 bases and V by 5 bases; bases with no gene match: 7. The CDR3 contains 15 residues. Germline V gene data show CDR1 as SGHRS and CDR2 as YFSETQ. CDR3 loop: CASSHAGQGNNEQFF. The CDR3 bases are TGCGCCAGCAGTCACGCGGGACAGGGGAACAATGAGCAGTTCTTC.

The CDR3, as DNA: TGTGCCAGCAGCCTCACGGCTTGGGGTCGAGGGAGCTACGAGCAGTACTTC. Translating gives CASSLTAWGRGSYEQYF. The chain is built from TRBV3-1 (or the pseudogene TRBV3-2) and TRBJ2-7; a weak D match, TRBD2 (5 bases). CDR3 size: 17 residues. The germline CDR1 and CDR2 sequences are LGHDT and YNNKEL (reference sequence). Trimming cost V 4 bases and J 3 bases, with 22 bases left between them.

The chain is built from TRBV12-5 and TRBJ2-7; no firm D call. The V end lost 7 bases, the J end lost 4 bases, and 14 bases lay between the germline ends. The CDR3 has 13 amino acids. Germline loops: CDR1 LGHNT, CDR2 FRNRAP. CDR3: CASARGTNYEQYF. The CDR3 DNA reads as TGTGCTAGTGCCCGAGGCACGAATTACGAGCAGTACTTC.

The CDR3 here is CASRPDRGGDEQYF. The CDR3 DNA reads TGCGCCAGCAGACCTGACAGGGGTGGCGACGAGCAGTACTTC. The genes are TRBV5-1 and TRBJ2-7; 8 bases align to TRBD1. Germline-derived CDR1 and CDR2 are SGHRS and YFSETQ. The junction had 9 bases not matched to a gene; V was cut back by 5 bases and J by 5 bases. This CDR3 spans 14 amino acids.

The chain uses TRBV28 and TRBJ1-2, with 9 nucleotides matching TRBD1. Germline CDR1 MDHEN, CDR2 SYDVKM. The CDR3 has 13 amino acids. Trimming cost V 6 bases and J 6 bases; bases outside gene matches: 5. The CDR3 reads CASRINRGHGYTF. CDR3 nucleotides: TGTGCCAGCAGGATAAACAGGGGGCATGGCTACACCTTC.

A single count supports this clone. The gene calls are TRBV6-1 and TRBJ2-7, with D possibly TRBD2 on 6 matching bases. This CDR3 contains 18 residues. V shed 1 base and J shed 5 bases, with 24 bases lying between them. Germline V CDR1 and CDR2: MNHNS, SASEGT. The CDR3 nucleotides are TGTGCCAGCAGTGAAGATCAGTGGTGGGGGGACGGTGCGGACGAGCAGTACTTC. This gives the protein CASSEDQWWGDGADEQYF.

The genes are TRBV3-1 (or the pseudogene TRBV3-2) and TRBJ1-1; D not resolved. Germline loops: CDR1 LGHDT, CDR2 YNNKEL (reference sequence). V was shortened by 4 bases and J by 6 bases, with 9 bases between the two germline ends. The CDR3 is 12 residues long. The CDR3 DNA reads TGTGCCAGCAGCCCCAGACGGGCTGAAGCTTTCTTT. Its translation: CASSPRRAEAFF.

This clone was recorded once. The chain links TRBV11-2 to TRBJ1-1; 8 nucleotides align to TRBD1. Germline V gene data show CDR1 as SGHAT and CDR2 as FQNNGV. This CDR3 is built from 15 residues. V shed 5 bases, J shed 3 bases, and the junction held 8 bases outside the gene matches. CDR3 in DNA: TGTGCCAGCAGCCATATTCAGGGGGCGGACACTGAAGCTTTCTTT. Amino acids: CASSHIQGADTEAFF.

A single count supports this clone. V and J are TRBV28 and TRBJ1-2; D is undetermined. This CDR3 is built from 14 residues. Germline values: CDR1 MDHEN, CDR2 SYDVKM. V was pared by 5 bases and J by 5 bases, with 15 bases between. CDR3 nucleotide sequence: TGTGCCAGCAGTATCCAGACACGGTTATATGGCTACACCTTC. Translating it yields CASSIQTRLYGYTF.